This T cell receptor beta chain was retrieved from a study of blood T cell repertoires in COVID-19. About the research overall: There were acute and convalescent COVID-19 samples, and they came from the United States, Italy and Spain.

Germline CDR1 and CDR2: SGHKS and YYEKEE (reference sequence). The V end was cut by 1 base, the J end by 4 bases, with 12 bases between. The CDR3 sequence is 14 residues long. Original analysis: How many nucleated cells were present was estimated from reference gene primer amplification. Profiling relied on immunoSEQ multiplex PCR, and the TCRdb table lists in-frame clones only, not all of them. The D gene and trimming were derived from the DNA, and the V and J assignments and clone size from that table. The sample records a few hundred thousand clones, 80% to 90% being singletons. The source material was peripheral blood. The chain recombines TRBV5-5 with TRBJ2-7; D is undetermined. The clonotype originates from a man between 18 and 29 years old with COVID-19, enrolled during active disease. The CDR3 region is CASSLSAGFYEQYF. In DNA form, the CDR3 reads TGTGCCAGCAGCTTGAGTGCAGGCTTTTACGAGCAGTACTTC.